This TCR beta chain is from a study of cytomegalovirus exposure and HLA in healthy donors. PCR primers comprised 60 Vbeta and 13 Jbeta primers. Method: immunoSEQ multiplex PCR; TCRdb's copy keeps in-frame clones and lacks some. This sample has roughly 100,000 clones, with roughly 83% found just once. General study findings and limits: Likely technical artifact: a cluster of highly shared sequence variants. Fewer N-insertions (relative to the roughly 670-donor mean) were reportedly seen in an Asian-associated ancestry cluster in a later analysis. The classifier, whose performance was assessed in both the original and validation cohorts, reportedly diagnosed cytomegalovirus status with high specificity and sensitivity.

This clone was picked up one time. Its antigen is unknown. The germline V gene encodes CDR1 LNHNV and CDR2 YYDKDF (reference sequence). V dropped 2 bases and J dropped 3 bases, with 7 bases sitting between them. The CDR3 consists of 13 residues. The J gene is TRBJ1-1, the V gene TRBV15; D not certain. The sequencing sample was made of PBMCs. The source of this sequence is a man aged 40-50 years in good health and CMV-seronegative. The chain's CDR3 is CATSRNQYTEAFF. CDR3 coding DNA: TGTGCCACCAGCAGAAATCAGTACACTGAAGCTTTCTTT.